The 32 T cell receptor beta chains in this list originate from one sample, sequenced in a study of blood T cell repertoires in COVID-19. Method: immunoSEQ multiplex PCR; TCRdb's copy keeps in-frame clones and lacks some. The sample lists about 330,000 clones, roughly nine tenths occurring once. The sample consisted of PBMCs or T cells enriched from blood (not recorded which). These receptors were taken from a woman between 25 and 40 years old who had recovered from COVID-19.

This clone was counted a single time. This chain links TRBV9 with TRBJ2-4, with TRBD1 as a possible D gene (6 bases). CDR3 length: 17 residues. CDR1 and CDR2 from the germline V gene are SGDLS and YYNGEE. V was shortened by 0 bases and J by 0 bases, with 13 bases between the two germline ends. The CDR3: CASSVAGTGLAKNIQYF. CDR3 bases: TGTGCCAGCAGCGTAGCGGGTACAGGGTTAGCCAAAAACATTCAGTACTTC.

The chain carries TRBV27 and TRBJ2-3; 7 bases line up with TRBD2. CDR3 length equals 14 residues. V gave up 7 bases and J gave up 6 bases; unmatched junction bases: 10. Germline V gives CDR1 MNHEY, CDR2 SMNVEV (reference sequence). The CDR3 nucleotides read TGTGCCAGCACCCCGCGGGGGTATGCGGATACGCAGTATTTT. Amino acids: CASTPRGYADTQYF.

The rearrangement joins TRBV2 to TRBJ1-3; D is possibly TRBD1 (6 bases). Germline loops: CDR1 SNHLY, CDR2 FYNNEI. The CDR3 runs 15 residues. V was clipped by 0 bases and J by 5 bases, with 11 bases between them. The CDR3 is CASSEALQGRNTIYF. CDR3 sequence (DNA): TGTGCCAGCAGTGAAGCGCTTCAGGGGAGAAACACCATATATTTT.

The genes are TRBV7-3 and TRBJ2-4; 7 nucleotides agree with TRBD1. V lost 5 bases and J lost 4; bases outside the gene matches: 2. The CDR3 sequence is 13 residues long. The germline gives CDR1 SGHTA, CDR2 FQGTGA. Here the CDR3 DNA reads TGTGCCAGCAGCGTGGGACAGAAAAACATTCAGTACTTC. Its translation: CASSVGQKNIQYF.

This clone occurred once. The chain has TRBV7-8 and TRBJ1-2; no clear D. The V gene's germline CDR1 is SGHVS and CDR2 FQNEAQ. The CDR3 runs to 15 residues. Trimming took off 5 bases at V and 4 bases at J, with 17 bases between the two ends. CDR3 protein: CASSPRATLGYGYTF. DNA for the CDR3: TGTGCCAGCAGCCCTAGAGCCACCTTGGGCTATGGCTACACCTTC.

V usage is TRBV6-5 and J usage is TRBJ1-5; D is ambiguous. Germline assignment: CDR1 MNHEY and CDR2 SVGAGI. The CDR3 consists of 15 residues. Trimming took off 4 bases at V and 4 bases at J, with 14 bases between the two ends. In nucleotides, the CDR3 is TGTGCCAGCAGTTCCCGGGAGGGAGGGAATCAGCCCCAGCATTTT. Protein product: CASSSREGGNQPQHF.

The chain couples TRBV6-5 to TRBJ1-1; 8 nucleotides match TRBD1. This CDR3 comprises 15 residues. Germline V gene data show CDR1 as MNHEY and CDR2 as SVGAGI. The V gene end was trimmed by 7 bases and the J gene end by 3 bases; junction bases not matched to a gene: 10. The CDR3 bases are TGTGCCAGCAAAAGAAACACAGGGGGAGACACTGAAGCTTTCTTT. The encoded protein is CASKRNTGGDTEAFF.

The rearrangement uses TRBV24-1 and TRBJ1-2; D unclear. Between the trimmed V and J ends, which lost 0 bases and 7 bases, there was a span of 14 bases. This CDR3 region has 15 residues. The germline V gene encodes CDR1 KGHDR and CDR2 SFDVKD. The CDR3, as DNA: TGTGCCACCAGTGATTTGGGGCGGGGTGAGGGTGGCTACACCTTC. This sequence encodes CATSDLGRGEGGYTF.

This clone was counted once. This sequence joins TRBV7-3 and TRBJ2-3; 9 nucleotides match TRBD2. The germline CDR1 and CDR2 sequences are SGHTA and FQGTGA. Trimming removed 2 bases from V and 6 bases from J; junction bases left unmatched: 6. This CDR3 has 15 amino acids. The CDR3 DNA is TGTGCCAGCAGCTTACTAGCGGGATACTTGGATACGCAGTATTTT. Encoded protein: CASSLLAGYLDTQYF.

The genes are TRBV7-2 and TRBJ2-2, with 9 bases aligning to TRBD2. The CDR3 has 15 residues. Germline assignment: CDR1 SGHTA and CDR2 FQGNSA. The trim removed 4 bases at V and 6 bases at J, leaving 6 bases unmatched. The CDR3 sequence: CASSSIAGVPGELFF. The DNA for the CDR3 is TGTGCCAGCAGCTCCATAGCGGGAGTGCCCGGGGAGCTGTTTTTT.

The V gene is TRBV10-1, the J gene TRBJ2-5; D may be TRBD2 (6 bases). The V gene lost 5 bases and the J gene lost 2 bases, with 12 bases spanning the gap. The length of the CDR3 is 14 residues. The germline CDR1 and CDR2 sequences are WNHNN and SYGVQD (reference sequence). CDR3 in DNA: TGCGCCAGCAGTCGGATTAGCGGACAAGAGACCCAGTACTTC. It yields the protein CASSRISGQETQYF.

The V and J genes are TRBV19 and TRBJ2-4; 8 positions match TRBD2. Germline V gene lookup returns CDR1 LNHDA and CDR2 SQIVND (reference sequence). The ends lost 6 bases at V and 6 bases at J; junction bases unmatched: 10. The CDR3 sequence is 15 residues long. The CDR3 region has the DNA TGTGCCAGTAGGAGCGGGGGTGGCCGGGGAAACATTCAGTACTTC. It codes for CASRSGGGRGNIQYF.

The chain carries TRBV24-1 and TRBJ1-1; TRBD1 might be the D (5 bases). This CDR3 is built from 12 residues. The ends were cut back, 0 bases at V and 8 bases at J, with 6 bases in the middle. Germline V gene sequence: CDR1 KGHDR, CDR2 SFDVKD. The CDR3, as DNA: TGTGCCACCAGTGATTTGAAGGGGGAAGCTTTCTTT. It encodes CATSDLKGEAFF.

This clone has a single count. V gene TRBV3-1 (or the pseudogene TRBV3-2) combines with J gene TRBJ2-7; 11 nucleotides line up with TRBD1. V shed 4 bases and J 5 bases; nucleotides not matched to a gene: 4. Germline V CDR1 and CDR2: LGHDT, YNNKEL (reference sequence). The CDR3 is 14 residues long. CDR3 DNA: TGTGCCAGCAGCCCGGGACAGGGGGTCGACGAGCAGTACTTC. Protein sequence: CASSPGQGVDEQYF.

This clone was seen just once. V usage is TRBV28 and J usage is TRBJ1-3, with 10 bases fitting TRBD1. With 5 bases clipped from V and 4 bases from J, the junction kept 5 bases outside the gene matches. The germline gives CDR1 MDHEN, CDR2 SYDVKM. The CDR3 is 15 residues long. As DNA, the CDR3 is TGTGCCAGCAGTCGACAGGGGGCCGGGGGAAACACCATATATTTT. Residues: CASSRQGAGGNTIYF.

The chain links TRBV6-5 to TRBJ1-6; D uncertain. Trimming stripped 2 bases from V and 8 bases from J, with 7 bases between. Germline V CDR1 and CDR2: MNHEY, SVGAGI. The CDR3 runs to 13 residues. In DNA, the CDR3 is TGTGCCAGCAGTTACATGGCTGATTCACCCCTCCACTTT. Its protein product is CASSYMADSPLHF.

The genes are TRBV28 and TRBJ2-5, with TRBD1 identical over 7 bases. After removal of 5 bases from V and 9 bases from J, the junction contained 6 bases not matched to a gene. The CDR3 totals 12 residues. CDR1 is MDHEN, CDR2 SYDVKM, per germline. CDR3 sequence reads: CASSRTGFAQYF. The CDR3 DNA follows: TGTGCCAGCAGTAGGACAGGTTTTGCCCAGTACTTC.

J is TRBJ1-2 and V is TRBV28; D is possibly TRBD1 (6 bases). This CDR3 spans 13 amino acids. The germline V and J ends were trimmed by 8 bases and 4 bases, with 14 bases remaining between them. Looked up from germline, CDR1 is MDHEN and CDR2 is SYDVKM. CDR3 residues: CASDTGQGYGYTF. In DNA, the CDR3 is TGTGCCAGCGACACAGGGCAGGGCTATGGCTACACCTTC.

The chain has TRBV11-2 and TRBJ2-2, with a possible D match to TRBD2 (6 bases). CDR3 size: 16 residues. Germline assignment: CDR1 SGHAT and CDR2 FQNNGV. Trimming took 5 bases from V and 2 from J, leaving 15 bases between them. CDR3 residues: CASSPVASVNTGELFF. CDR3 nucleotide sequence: TGTGCCAGCAGCCCCGTCGCTAGCGTAAACACCGGGGAGCTGTTTTTT.

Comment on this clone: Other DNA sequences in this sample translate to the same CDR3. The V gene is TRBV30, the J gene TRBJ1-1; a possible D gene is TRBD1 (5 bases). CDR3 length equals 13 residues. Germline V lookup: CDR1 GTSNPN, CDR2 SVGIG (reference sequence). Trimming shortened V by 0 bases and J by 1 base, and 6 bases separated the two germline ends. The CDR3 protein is CAWSVQGNTEAFF. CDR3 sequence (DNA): TGTGCCTGGAGTGTCCAGGGGAACACTGAAGCTTTCTTT.

Here the CDR3 reads CASSFYPGGSEQYF. The CDR3, as DNA: TGTGCCAGCAGTTTTTATCCAGGGGGCAGCGAGCAGTACTTC. This chain uses TRBV28 with TRBJ2-7; 8 bases align to TRBD1. The CDR3 is 14 amino acids. Germline assignment: CDR1 MDHEN and CDR2 SYDVKM. The V segment lost 3 bases and the J segment 6 bases; nucleotides outside the gene matches: 7.

The CDR3 nucleotides read TGTGCCAGCAGCCAACTCGCTAGCACTCCGGGGACTCTTAGCGATACGCAGTATTTT. It is translated as CASSQLASTPGTLSDTQYF. The V gene is TRBV28, the J gene TRBJ2-3; TRBD2 is a possible D gene (6 bases). Trimming took off 6 bases at V and 6 bases at J, with 31 bases between the two ends. Germline CDR1 MDHEN, CDR2 SYDVKM. The CDR3 runs to 19 residues.

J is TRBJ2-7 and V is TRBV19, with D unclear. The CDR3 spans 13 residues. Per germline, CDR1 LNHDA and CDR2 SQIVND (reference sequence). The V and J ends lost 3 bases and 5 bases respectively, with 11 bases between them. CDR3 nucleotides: TGTGCCAGTAGTATGACAAGCAGTCACGAGCAGTACTTC. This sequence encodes CASSMTSSHEQYF.

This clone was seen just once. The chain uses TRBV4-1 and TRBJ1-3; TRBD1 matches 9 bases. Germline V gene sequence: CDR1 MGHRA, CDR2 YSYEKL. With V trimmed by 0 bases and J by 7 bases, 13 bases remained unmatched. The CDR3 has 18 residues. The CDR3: CASSQEPMDRGPRNTIYF. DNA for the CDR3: TGCGCCAGCAGCCAAGAACCAATGGACAGGGGCCCCCGTAACACCATATATTTT.

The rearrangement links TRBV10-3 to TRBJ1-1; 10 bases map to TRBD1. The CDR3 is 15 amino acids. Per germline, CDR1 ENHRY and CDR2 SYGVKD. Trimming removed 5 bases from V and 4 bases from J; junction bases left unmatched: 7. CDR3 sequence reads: CAISRTGGLGTEAFF. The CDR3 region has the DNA TGTGCCATCAGTCGGACAGGGGGATTGGGCACTGAAGCTTTCTTT.

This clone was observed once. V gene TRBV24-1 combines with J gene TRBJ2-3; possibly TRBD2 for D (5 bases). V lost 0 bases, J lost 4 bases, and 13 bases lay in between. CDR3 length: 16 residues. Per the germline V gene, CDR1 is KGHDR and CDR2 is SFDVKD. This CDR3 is CATSDLMGVSADTQYF. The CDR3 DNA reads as TGTGCCACCAGTGATTTGATGGGAGTAAGCGCAGATACGCAGTATTTT.

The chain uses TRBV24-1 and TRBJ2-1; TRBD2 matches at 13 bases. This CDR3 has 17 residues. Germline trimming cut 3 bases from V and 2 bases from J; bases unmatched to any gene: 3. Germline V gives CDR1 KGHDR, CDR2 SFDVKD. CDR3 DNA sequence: TGTGCCACCAGTGATCCACTAGCGGGAGGGCCCTACAATGAGCAGTTCTTC. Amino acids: CATSDPLAGGPYNEQFF.

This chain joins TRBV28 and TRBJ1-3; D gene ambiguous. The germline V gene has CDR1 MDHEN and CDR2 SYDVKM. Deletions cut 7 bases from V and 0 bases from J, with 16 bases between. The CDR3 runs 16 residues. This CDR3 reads CASNLGGLLSGNTIYF. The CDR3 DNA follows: TGTGCCAGCAATTTGGGAGGGCTCCTCTCTGGAAACACCATATATTTT.

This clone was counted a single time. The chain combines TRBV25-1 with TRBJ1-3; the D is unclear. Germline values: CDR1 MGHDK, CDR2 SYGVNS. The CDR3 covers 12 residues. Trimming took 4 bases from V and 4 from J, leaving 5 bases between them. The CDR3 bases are TGTGCCAGCAGTGCCCCGGGAAACACCATATATTTT. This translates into CASSAPGNTIYF.

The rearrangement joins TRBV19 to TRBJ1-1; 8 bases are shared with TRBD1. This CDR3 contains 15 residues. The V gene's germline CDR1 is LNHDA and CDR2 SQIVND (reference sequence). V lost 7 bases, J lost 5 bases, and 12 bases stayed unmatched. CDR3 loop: CASTHRTGRGTEAFF. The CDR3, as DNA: TGTGCCAGTACCCACCGGACAGGGAGAGGGACTGAAGCTTTCTTT.

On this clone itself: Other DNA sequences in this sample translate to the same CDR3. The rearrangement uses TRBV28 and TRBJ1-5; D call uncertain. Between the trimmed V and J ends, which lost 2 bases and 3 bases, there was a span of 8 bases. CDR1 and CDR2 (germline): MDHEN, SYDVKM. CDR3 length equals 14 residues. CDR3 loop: CASSLSGSNQPQHF. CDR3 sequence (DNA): TGTGCCAGCAGTTTAAGCGGGTCCAATCAGCCCCAGCATTTT.

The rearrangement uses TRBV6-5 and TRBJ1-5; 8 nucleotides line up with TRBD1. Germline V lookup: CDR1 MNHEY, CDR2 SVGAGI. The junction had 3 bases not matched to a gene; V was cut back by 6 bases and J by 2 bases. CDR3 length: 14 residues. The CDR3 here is CASRDRGGNQPQHF. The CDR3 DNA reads TGTGCCAGCAGAGACAGGGGTGGCAATCAGCCCCAGCATTTT.